This T cell receptor (beta chain) was found in a study of blood T cell repertoires in COVID-19. Original processing notes: Nucleated cell counts were estimated from reference gene primer amplification. Clones were read by immunoSEQ multiplex PCR, and TCRdb kept only the in-frame ones, dropping some. V and J calls and clone size come straight from that table; D and trimming were deduced from the DNA. The sample has more than 75,000 clones; under 90% are singletons. Trimming took 1 base from V and 1 from J; bases not matched to a gene: 3. The CDR3 has 15 amino acids. Germline V gene lookup returns CDR1 SGHVS and CDR2 FNYEAQ.

This TCR derives from a human donor in a cohort sampled during active COVID-19. The sequencing sample was made of peripheral blood. This chain joins TRBV7-6 and TRBJ1-2, with 7 nucleotides matching TRBD1. CDR3 in DNA: TGTGCCAGCAGCTTAGGACAGGGTTATAACTATGGCTACACCTTC. It encodes CASSLGQGYNYGYTF.